This T cell receptor (beta chain) appears in the sequencing data of a study of shared clonotypes between healthy human individuals (dated by TCRdb to the early 2020s). About the full investigation: The cohort comprised two women and a few men aged 18 to 49 years. For each donor, CD4 naive and CD4 memory were each given three plates, CD8 naive was given two plates, and CD8 memory was given one plate. To estimate repertoire size and how much clonotype sharing occurs between individuals, the study deeply sequenced the blood TCR repertoires of about five healthy adults. To increase sequencing depth and limit assay-specific biases, TCR repertoire library preparation and sequencing were carried out by different laboratories using diverse techniques. Leukapheresis yielded between about 0.94 and 9.5 billion PBMCs per donor. The paper's findings and limits, for the study overall: Roughly 5.2% of naive CD4, 3.5% of naive CD8, approximately 2.2% of memory CD4, and 0.4% of memory CD8 clonotypes were shared across several donors. Incomplete sequencing was indicated by rarefaction of sorted-subset datasets, despite the large sequencing depth. Pairwise subsampling led to the expectation that sequencing depth would affect the degree of clonotype sharing among donors. Because the study included only a small number of donors, the genetic and exposure-history diversity represented was limited. Higher generation probabilities were observed for clonotypes shared by all four sorted-subset donors than for non-shared clonotypes. Estimated clonotype richness was generally larger for naive than for memory subsets. Only blood was sampled, and tissue TCR repertoires likely differ from those in blood.

Using the deep immunoSEQ assay, TCR CDR3 regions were amplified from genomic DNA by multiplex PCR. Genomic DNA extracted from each cell subset was distributed evenly over all wells of several immunoSEQ 96-well plates, and each plate served as one replicate. For sorted subsets, approximately 190 ng of genomic DNA, equivalent to 30,000 or so T cell genomes, went into each replicate PCR. The purified libraries were quantified using a Qubit 3.0 fluorometer, sized with a Bioanalyzer 2100, and then quantified again using the KAPA Library Quantification kit. A separate single-read 150-cycle Illumina NextSeq 550 flow cell was used to sequence each immunoSEQ 96-well plate. The authors' pipeline ran thus. Because only junctional sequences without quality scores were contained in the immunoSEQ output, filtering matching that applied to full-length reads could not be performed. Sequences were annotated with PyIR, a Python wrapper for IgBLAST v1.9, and V/J genes and CDR3 were assigned using IMGT germline references. Reads with weak V/J assignments (E-value above 1e-6), missing CDR3, stop codons, out-of-frame junctions, or ambiguous translated residues were removed. V3J clonotypes were defined by identical inferred V gene, J gene, and CDR3 amino acid sequence. To compute the percentage overlap between repertoires, the number of shared unique clonotypes was divided by the size of the smaller repertoire. Richness of each repertoire was evaluated using RTK rarefaction, the Chao1 estimator, and Recon v2.1 estimates of unobserved clonotypes. For all TCRbeta clonotypes obtained by the gDNA method from a few donors, generation probabilities were computed with OLGA. TCRdb's version of the immuneACCESS table is confined to in-frame rearrangements and falls short of the full clone set. An unresolved V gene accounts for under half of the shortfall where checked; the remainder is of unknown origin. That table gives V, J and clone size, and the DNA gave D and trimming. The sample records 2 million to 2.5 million clones, about 92% of which are singletons. Jointly, the top ten make up under 2% of the sample.

For CDR1 and CDR2, the germline V gene lists SGHAT and FQNNGV. The germline ends are 14 bases apart after V is trimmed by 5 bases and J by 9 bases. CDR3 length: 12 amino acids, cysteine to phenylalanine. Only the CDR3 portion is preserved as DNA: 36 bases, with reading frame beginning at the first base. Concerning this clone itself: Its antigen is not yet known. No base-level quality is on record; no much larger clone is a single base apart.

CD8 naive samples consisted of CD45RO-negative cells that were positively selected for CCR7, yielding a CD45RA+CCR7+ population without TemRA cells. The donors were healthy, HIV-negative adults who had no recently reported acute infections or vaccinations. Every donor was a Caucasian adult living in Nashville, Tennessee, USA. After blood collection by leukapheresis, PBMCs were isolated using Ficoll-Histopaque density gradient centrifugation and then cryopreserved in the vapor phase of liquid nitrogen. Analytical flow cytometry was used to check the purity and quantity of each magnetically sorted T cell population. Genomic DNA was isolated from every sorted fraction and measured by UV absorbance on a Nanodrop 2000c.

The TCR was taken from a man in his late teens or twenties in good health. Some clones in this sample may be carry-over from other donors' samples. The specimen sequenced was naive CD8+ T cells from PBMCs. The sample's cell subset or site, from its label and the paper: CD45RA+CCR7+. The chain employs TRBV11-2 and TRBJ2-7, with a weak D call of TRBD1 (6 bases match). The DNA sequence follows: TGTGCCAGCAGCCTCGACAGGTTTGGGCAGTACTTC. This encodes CASSLDRFGQYF.